This TCR beta chain was recovered during a study of molecular identifiers for immune sequencing clone quantification (dated by TCRdb to about 2018). Notes on the research overall: For a replicate experiment, RNA from approximately 20,000 or 100,000 naive CD8 T cells was divided into five aliquots, of which four were sequenced. The study was a methods study using CD8 T cells to benchmark molecular-identifier clustering-based TCR repertoire sequencing (MIDCIRS) and TCR RNA copy counting.

A note on this clonotype: Its antigen is currently not known. No much larger clonotype is one base removed from it; base qualities were not supplied.

The library was built by means of PCR. Sequencing was performed on a NextSeq 500. Bulk TCR libraries were generated as previously described, with the TCR primers listed in Table S5 used. Total RNA was purified with the Qiagen AllPrep DNA/RNA kit. Before any analysis, reads coming from multiple sequencing runs of the same library were combined into one pool. For the original study's pipeline: Reads were retained only if the reads had an exact TCR constant sequence, and the retained reads were trimmed to 150 nt and grouped according to their 12-nt molecular barcodes. Reads within each barcode group were sub-clustered using a 15% Levenshtein threshold, and quality-weighted consensus sequences were constructed for each RNA molecule. Non-functional sequences were discarded, and so were lower-count sequences lying one edit away from another sequence. Barcode sub-clusters with fewer than 20% of the maximum read count were removed, based on fitting two negative binomial distributions. The public reads were reprocessed in TCRdb via fastp at Q25 and MiXCR, keeping in-frame beta chains. When rows share a CDR3 protein, they turn into one entry using the most common DNA and genes. In this record, the V and J calls reflect TCRdb's handling and not the investigators' own analysis. Recorded for this sample are around 300,000 distinct CDR3 sequences; roughly a quarter of them occurred a single time. 0.74% of the sample belongs to the ten largest clones.

Naive CD8 T cell libraries were made from 20,000 to 1,000,000 sorted cells using 10%, 30% or 50% of purified RNA. Naive CD8 T cells were FACS-sorted as CD8+CD4-CCR7+CD45RA+ on a BD FACSAria II into RLT Plus buffer. To test detection sensitivity, Jurkat RNA equivalent to more than eight TCR copies was spiked into samples of about 19,000-1,000,000 naive CD8 T cells. CD8 T cells were enriched using RosetteSep CD8+ T Cell Enrichment Cocktail and Ficoll-Paque, and the enriched cells then underwent ACK red cell lysis. V drops 0 bases and J drops 6 bases, leaving 11 bases in between. Inclusive of the bounding cysteine and phenylalanine, the CDR3 is 15 residues long. Only the CDR3 DNA is retained, 45 bases long and in frame from the first base. Sequences SGHAT (CDR1) and FQNNGV (CDR2) are obtained from the germline V gene. What the study reported, not specific to this receptor: Without barcode sub-clustering, chimeric consensus sequences inflated TCR diversity; chimeras reached as high as 47%. Modeling gave about 3.2 recovered TCR RNA copies per cell versus about 10 by digital PCR, implying roughly 29% capture efficiency. In CMV-specific effector cells, clones with more than 20 RNA copies contained over 99% of molecules, whereas in naive cells such clones contained under 1% of molecules. The naive libraries included spiked-in Jurkat TCR RNA (roughly nine copies' worth), and this Jurkat TCR RNA is not part of the donor repertoire. Spiked-in Jurkat TCR RNA equivalent to a single cell was reported to be detectable even among one million naive CD8 T cells. The sizes of highly expanded clones could end up underestimated when identical TCR molecules share a barcode.

This sequence was found in a human donor in good health. Some libraries in this study had Jurkat cell RNA spiked in. Specimen: naive CD8+ T cells from blood, with Jurkat cell RNA spiked in. Reading the label with the study, this specimen's cell subset or site is: FACS-sorted CD8+CD4-CCR7+CD45RA+ naive T cells. The chain was built from TRBV11-2 and TRBJ2-2; the D gene identity is not certain. The sequence in DNA is TGTGCCAGCAGCTTAGATGTCAGCAACGCCGGGGAGCTGTTTTTT. It translates to CASSLDVSNAGELFF.